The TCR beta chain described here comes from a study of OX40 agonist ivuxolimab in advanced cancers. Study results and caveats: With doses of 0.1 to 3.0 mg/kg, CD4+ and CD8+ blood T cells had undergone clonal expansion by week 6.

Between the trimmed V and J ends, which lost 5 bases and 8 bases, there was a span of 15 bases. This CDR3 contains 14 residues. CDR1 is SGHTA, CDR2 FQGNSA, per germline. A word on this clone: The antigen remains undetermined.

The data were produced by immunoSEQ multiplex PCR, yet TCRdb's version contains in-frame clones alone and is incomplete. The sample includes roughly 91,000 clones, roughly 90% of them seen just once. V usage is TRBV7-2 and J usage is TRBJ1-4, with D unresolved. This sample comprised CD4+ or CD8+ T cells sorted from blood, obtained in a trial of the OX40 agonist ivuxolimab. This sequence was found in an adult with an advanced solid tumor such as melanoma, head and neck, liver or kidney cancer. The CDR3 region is CASSLPGLSEKLFF. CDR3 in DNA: TGTGCCAGCAGCCTCCCGGGTCTAAGCGAAAAACTGTTTTTT.